These T cell receptor beta chains were read from a single sample in a study of shared clonotypes between healthy human individuals. The data were produced by immunoSEQ multiplex PCR, yet TCRdb's version contains in-frame clones alone and is incomplete. The table has hundreds of thousands of clones, 85% to 95% seen once. Specimen: naive CD8+ T cells sorted from blood. The receptors stem from a man aged 30-40 years in good health. Each CDR3 is given with its conserved first and last residue. A D gene is named only where the DNA matches it firmly. Expanded clones are given a class, and other clones once, few, many or no size at all.

abundance: .; j_gene: TRBJ2-3; v_gene: TRBV27; d_gene: .; CDR3nt: TGTGCCAGCAGTCTACACGGGGATACGCAGTATTTT; CDR3aa: CASSLHGDTQYF
abundance: .; j_gene: TRBJ2-2; v_gene: TRBV11-2; d_gene: .; CDR3nt: TGTGCCAGCAACACCGGGACTTCGAACACCGGGGAGCTGTTTTTT; CDR3aa: CASNTGTSNTGELFF
abundance: .; j_gene: TRBJ1-1; v_gene: TRBV30; d_gene: TRBD1; CDR3nt: TGTGCCTGGAGTGAGGCGGACAGGCCGAACACTGAAGCTTTCTTT; CDR3aa: CAWSEADRPNTEAFF
abundance: .; j_gene: TRBJ1-2; v_gene: TRBV7-9; d_gene: TRBD1; CDR3nt: TGTGCCAGCAGCCCTAACCTCAGACAGGGAGAGGGTGGCTACACCTTC; CDR3aa: CASSPNLRQGEGGYTF
abundance: .; j_gene: TRBJ2-2; v_gene: TRBV7-9; d_gene: .; CDR3nt: TGTGCCAGCAGCGCCTTTGGGGGAACGAACACCGGGGAGCTGTTTTTT; CDR3aa: CASSAFGGTNTGELFF
abundance: .; j_gene: TRBJ2-1; v_gene: TRBV19; d_gene: .; CDR3nt: TGTGCCAGTAGTATAGGCACCGCAAATGAGCAGTTCTTC; CDR3aa: CASSIGTANEQFF
abundance: .; j_gene: TRBJ2-7; v_gene: TRBV25-1; d_gene: TRBD1; CDR3nt: TGTGCCAGCAGAGGAGGGACAGGTTCCTACGAGCAGTACTTC; CDR3aa: CASRGGTGSYEQYF
abundance: .; j_gene: TRBJ1-2; v_gene: TRBV27; d_gene: .; CDR3nt: TGTGCCAGCAGTTTATCGGGGACGGGACACATCTATGGCTACACCTTC; CDR3aa: CASSLSGTGHIYGYTF
abundance: .; j_gene: TRBJ2-1; v_gene: TRBV5-1; d_gene: .; CDR3nt: TGCGCCAGCAGCTTGGAACAGCACCGAATAACCTACAATGAGCAGTTCTTC; CDR3aa: CASSLEQHRITYNEQFF
abundance: .; j_gene: TRBJ1-5; v_gene: TRBV6-5; d_gene: TRBD1; CDR3nt: TGTGCCAGCAGACCCGCCTTGACAGGGGATCAGCCCCAGCATTTT; CDR3aa: CASRPALTGDQPQHF
abundance: few; j_gene: TRBJ2-7; v_gene: TRBV6-6; d_gene: .; CDR3nt: TGTGCCAGCAGTTACTTGGGGCAATCGAGGGGCGAGCAGTACTTC; CDR3aa: CASSYLGQSRGEQYF
abundance: .; j_gene: TRBJ2-5; v_gene: TRBV7-9; d_gene: .; CDR3nt: TGTGCCAGCAGCTTAATAGAGGAGACCCAGTACTTC; CDR3aa: CASSLIEETQYF
abundance: .; j_gene: TRBJ2-7; v_gene: TRBV19; d_gene: .; CDR3nt: TGTGCCAGTAGTCTCCGGGTGGTGGCGGGACCCTACGAGCAGTACTTC; CDR3aa: CASSLRVVAGPYEQYF
abundance: .; j_gene: TRBJ2-7; v_gene: TRBV27; d_gene: .; CDR3nt: TGTGCCAGCAGTTCGGGCTTGAGGGGCTACGAGCAGTACTTC; CDR3aa: CASSSGLRGYEQYF
abundance: .; j_gene: TRBJ2-7; v_gene: TRBV10-1; d_gene: TRBD1; CDR3nt: TGCGCCAGCAGTCAAGACAGGGACGAGCAGTACTTC; CDR3aa: CASSQDRDEQYF
abundance: .; j_gene: TRBJ2-1; v_gene: TRBV7-9; d_gene: .; CDR3nt: TGTGCCAGCAGCTTTATTCCAGGGACGGATAGCGATGAGCAGTTCTTC; CDR3aa: CASSFIPGTDSDEQFF
abundance: .; j_gene: TRBJ2-1; v_gene: TRBV29-1; d_gene: .; CDR3nt: TGCAGCGTTGATGGGTGGATACAGGCTTCCTACAATGAGCAGTTCTTC; CDR3aa: CSVDGWIQASYNEQFF
abundance: .; j_gene: TRBJ2-1; v_gene: TRBV6-5; d_gene: .; CDR3nt: TGTGCCAGCAGTTACTCGCCTACTTGGACAGTGAATGAGCAGTTCTTC; CDR3aa: CASSYSPTWTVNEQFF
abundance: .; j_gene: TRBJ2-3; v_gene: TRBV14; d_gene: .; CDR3nt: TGTGCCAGCAGCCAGACGTTTACAGATACGCAGTATTTT; CDR3aa: CASSQTFTDTQYF
abundance: .; j_gene: TRBJ2-1; v_gene: TRBV5-4; d_gene: TRBD2; CDR3nt: TGTGCCAGCAGCTCCCGGCTAGCGGGTCCTAGCTCCTACAATGAGCAGTTCTTC; CDR3aa: CASSSRLAGPSSYNEQFF
abundance: .; j_gene: TRBJ2-3; v_gene: TRBV7-2; d_gene: .; CDR3nt: TGTGCCAGCACTAAGGGTTCTACGCAGTATTTT; CDR3aa: CASTKGSTQYF
abundance: .; j_gene: TRBJ2-1; v_gene: TRBV9; d_gene: .; CDR3nt: TGTGCCAGCAGCGTAGAAGGAAGCGATGAGCAGTTCTTC; CDR3aa: CASSVEGSDEQFF
abundance: .; j_gene: TRBJ1-4; v_gene: TRBV7-9; d_gene: .; CDR3nt: TGTGCCAGCAGTTCGGAGCTGATGACTAATGAAAAACTGTTTTTT; CDR3aa: CASSSELMTNEKLFF
abundance: .; j_gene: TRBJ1-2; v_gene: TRBV28; d_gene: .; CDR3nt: TGTGCCAGCAGTCCCGTGACAGGAGACTATGGCTACACCTTC; CDR3aa: CASSPVTGDYGYTF
abundance: .; j_gene: TRBJ1-2; v_gene: TRBV19; d_gene: .; CDR3nt: TGTGCCAGTAGTATCAAGGCAGGCTCTGGGGGCTACACCTTC; CDR3aa: CASSIKAGSGGYTF
abundance: .; j_gene: TRBJ2-2; v_gene: TRBV27; d_gene: .; CDR3nt: TGTGCCAGCAGTTTACCGCTAAAGACCGGGGAGCTGTTTTTT; CDR3aa: CASSLPLKTGELFF
abundance: .; j_gene: TRBJ2-1; v_gene: TRBV27; d_gene: TRBD2; CDR3nt: TGTGCCAGCAGTCCCATGGGACTAGATGGCCACAATGAGCAGTTCTTC; CDR3aa: CASSPMGLDGHNEQFF
abundance: .; j_gene: TRBJ2-3; v_gene: TRBV4-1; d_gene: TRBD1; CDR3nt: TGCGCCAGCAGCCAAGGCACCCGGGACAGGGAAGATACGCAGTATTTT; CDR3aa: CASSQGTRDREDTQYF
abundance: .; j_gene: TRBJ1-1; v_gene: TRBV30; d_gene: .; CDR3nt: TGTGCCTGGAGTGAACAGGGAGTTGCACTTGAAGCTTTCTTT; CDR3aa: CAWSEQGVALEAFF